The clone carrying this T cell receptor (beta chain) was found many times. The data stem from a study of T cells in Graves' hyperthyroidism and ophthalmopathy. Researchers amplified the TCR beta CDR3 regions from RNA transcripts. TCR CDR3 underwent first-round RT-PCR with the HTBI primer set. Each CDR3 protein gets one entry after TCRdb re-called the multiplex PCR reads with MiXCR. This sample carries 600,000 or so distinct CDR3 sequences, 13% to 15% of them seen once, and the ten largest clones take under 15%. V lost 5 bases and J lost 4; bases outside the gene matches: 7. The germline gives CDR1 SGHAT, CDR2 FQNNGV. This CDR3 spans 15 amino acids.

The source material was blood. The chain couples TRBV11-2 to TRBJ1-3; 8 bases are shared with TRBD1. This sequence was found in a woman between 45 and 60 years old with Graves' ophthalmopathy. The CDR3 loop reads CASSTWTGSGNTIYF. The CDR3 DNA sequence: TGTGCCAGCAGCACCTGGACAGGGTCCGGAAACACCATATATTTT.